The next 23 T cell receptor beta chains were all read from a single sample in a study of cytomegalovirus exposure and HLA in healthy donors. Amplification used 60 Vbeta primers and 13 Jbeta primers. Sequenced by immunoSEQ multiplex PCR; TCRdb stores in-frame clones only, minus some. Of about 160,000 clones in the sample, approximately 81% were seen once. Sequences were obtained from PBMCs. All receptors come from a boy aged 2 to 9 in good health and CMV-seronegative.

The genes are TRBV19 and TRBJ2-1; the D is unclear. Deletions cut 9 bases from V and 2 bases from J, with 5 bases between. The CDR3 spans 11 residues. Germline V CDR1 and CDR2: LNHDA, SQIVND (reference sequence). DNA for the CDR3: TGTGCCAGCGTCCCCTACAATGAGCAGTTCTTC. The encoded protein is CASVPYNEQFF. The full variable domain, in which reference TRBV19 and TRBJ2-1 provide the parts outside the CDR3, is DGGITQSPKYLFRKEGQNVTLSCEQNLNHDAMYWYRQDPGQGLRLIYYSQIVNDFQKGDIAEGYSVSREKKESFPLTVTSAQKNPTAFYLCASVPYNEQFFGPGTRLTVL.

The chain joins TRBV11-2 to TRBJ2-3; D unresolved. The CDR3 loop spans 12 amino acids. From germline, CDR1 is SGHAT and CDR2 FQNNGV. The V end was cut by 3 bases, the J end by 5 bases, with 6 bases between. The CDR3 DNA sequence: TGTGCCAGCAGCTTGAGGAGAGATACGCAGTATTTT. It yields the protein CASSLRRDTQYF.

The genes are TRBV28 and TRBJ1-2; D remains ambiguous. V was trimmed by 2 bases and J by 8 bases, leaving 12 bases between them. Germline CDR1 reads MDHEN; CDR2 reads SYDVKM. This CDR3 is built from 13 residues. CDR3 bases: TGTGCCAGCAGTTTACTCGCCGGGTACGGCTACACCTTC. This encodes CASSLLAGYGYTF.

The rearrangement links TRBV9 to TRBJ2-4, with TRBD2 identical over 7 bases. With 3 bases clipped from V and 9 bases from J, the junction kept 12 bases outside the gene matches. CDR1 and CDR2 (germline): SGDLS, YYNGEE. The CDR3 sequence is 15 residues long. CDR3 nucleotides: TGTGCCAGCAGCGCGGCCCCCCGCGGGGGTGGCATTCAGTACTTC. The encoded protein is CASSAAPRGGGIQYF.

The V gene is TRBV6-5, the J gene TRBJ2-2, with D perhaps matching TRBD1 (6 bases). The length of the CDR3 is 15 residues. The germline V gene encodes CDR1 MNHEY and CDR2 SVGAGI. The V and J ends lost 7 bases and 6 bases respectively, with 18 bases between them. The CDR3 DNA follows: TGTGCCAGCACTTCAGGGGAAGGGATGGCCGGGGAGCTGTTTTTT. It yields the protein CASTSGEGMAGELFF.

The chain has TRBV6-5 and TRBJ2-3, with D possibly TRBD2 on 6 matching bases. Trimming removed 2 bases from V and 4 bases from J, with 16 bases in between. Per germline, CDR1 MNHEY and CDR2 SVGAGI. CDR3 size: 16 residues. The CDR3 sequence: CASSYDSRGGADTQYF. CDR3 nucleotides: TGTGCCAGCAGTTACGACTCCAGAGGAGGGGCAGATACGCAGTATTTT.

The chain links TRBV9 to TRBJ1-5; 9 nucleotides line up with TRBD1. The J segment lost 7 bases and the V segment lost 3 bases, leaving 8 bases of the junction unmatched. The CDR3 has 15 residues. Germline assignment: CDR1 SGDLS and CDR2 YYNGEE. The CDR3 bases are TGTGCCAGCAGCGAGGGACAGGGCCTAGGGCAGCCCCAGCATTTT. Protein sequence: CASSEGQGLGQPQHF.

The chain combines TRBV9 with TRBJ2-7, with TRBD1 identical over 8 bases. Germline V gene data show CDR1 as SGDLS and CDR2 as YYNGEE. This CDR3 comprises 14 residues. J gave up 4 bases and V 3 bases, and 6 bases lay outside the gene matches. In DNA form, the CDR3 reads TGTGCCAGCAGCGCACAGGGGGTGGGGTACGAGCAGTACTTC. This sequence encodes CASSAQGVGYEQYF.

The chain has TRBV11-2 and TRBJ2-7; maybe TRBD1 (6 bases). Trimming left V 0 bases short and J 2 bases short, with 11 bases between. This CDR3 comprises 15 residues. Germline CDR1 and CDR2: SGHAT and FQNNGV. CDR3 DNA: TGTGCCAGCAGCTTAGACACGGGACACCCCTACGAGCAGTACTTC. Its protein product is CASSLDTGHPYEQYF.

This clone was picked up one time. The chain employs TRBV2 and TRBJ1-4; D gene unclear. Per the germline V gene, CDR1 is SNHLY and CDR2 is FYNNEI. Trimming stripped 3 bases from V and 5 bases from J, with 10 bases between. The length of the CDR3 is 14 residues. The CDR3 DNA sequence: TGTGCCAGCAGTGATTATTTTCTAAATGAAAAACTGTTTTTT. Translation gives CASSDYFLNEKLFF.

This chain links TRBV2 with TRBJ2-7; TRBD2 aligns across 10 bases. This CDR3 is built from 15 residues. With 5 bases clipped from V and 5 bases from J, the junction kept 9 bases outside the gene matches. CDR1 is SNHLY, CDR2 FYNNEI, per germline. CDR3 in DNA: TGTGCCAGCAGTCCTCTAGCGGGAGTGAACCACGAGCAGTACTTC. Its protein is CASSPLAGVNHEQYF.

The chain combines TRBV5-4 with TRBJ2-3, with TRBD2 matching over 11 bases. This CDR3 is built from 17 residues. V was pared by 0 bases and J by 2 bases, with 5 bases of the junction left unmatched. CDR1 and CDR2 (germline): SGHNT, YYREEE (reference sequence). CDR3 protein: CASSLGLAGGPTDTQYF. The CDR3 DNA reads as TGTGCCAGCAGCTTGGGGCTAGCGGGGGGACCCACAGATACGCAGTATTTT.

For this clone: The sample contains more than one DNA sequence encoding this CDR3. V gene TRBV6-1 combines with J gene TRBJ2-1; TRBD2 matches at 9 bases. The CDR3 is made up of 15 amino acids. The trim removed 1 base at V and 4 bases at J, leaving 2 bases unmatched. The germline V gene has CDR1 MNHNS and CDR2 SASEGT. CDR3 DNA: TGTGCCAGCAGTGAAGGACTAGCGGTATACAATGAGCAGTTCTTC. Protein sequence: CASSEGLAVYNEQFF.

This chain uses TRBV7-9 with TRBJ2-7; 7 positions match TRBD1. The CDR3 runs 17 residues. The germline V gene has CDR1 SEHNR and CDR2 FQNEAQ (reference sequence). V lost 2 bases and J lost 5; bases outside the gene matches: 15. Here the CDR3 reads CASSLLKSGDRDHEQYV. The CDR3 DNA is TGTGCCAGCAGCTTATTGAAGTCGGGTGACAGGGACCACGAGCAGTACGTC.

CDR3 in amino acids: CASSYSASGRVNEQFF. CDR3 coding DNA: TGTGCCAGCAGTTACTCGGCTAGCGGGAGGGTCAATGAGCAGTTCTTC. V usage is TRBV6-8 and J usage is TRBJ2-1; TRBD2 agrees at 12 bases. Germline assignment: CDR1 MNHGY and CDR2 SAAAGT. V dropped 0 bases and J dropped 6; count of bases not matched to a gene: 3. The CDR3 is 16 amino acids.

The V and J genes are TRBV28 and TRBJ1-5; possible D gene TRBD1, 6 bases. Germline CDR1 MDHEN, CDR2 SYDVKM. The CDR3 contains 16 residues. The V end was cut by 2 bases, the J end by 5 bases, with 16 bases between. Written as DNA, the CDR3 is TGTGCCAGCAGTTTACTCCCAGGGGCTGGGGATCAGCCCCAGCATTTT. Translating gives CASSLLPGAGDQPQHF.

This chain links TRBV19 with TRBJ1-5, with TRBD1 matching over 12 bases. J gave up 7 bases and V 0 bases, and 7 bases lay outside the gene matches. CDR1 and CDR2 (germline): LNHDA, SQIVND (reference sequence). The CDR3 sequence is 17 residues long. This chain's CDR3 is CASSIEAGQGAGQPQHF. In nucleotides, the CDR3 is TGTGCCAGTAGTATAGAGGCGGGACAGGGGGCAGGGCAGCCCCAGCATTTT.

This chain joins TRBV5-5 and TRBJ2-7, with D unresolved. Germline CDR1 is SGHKS and CDR2 is YYEKEE (reference sequence). This CDR3 contains 13 residues. V was trimmed by 4 bases and J by 2 bases, leaving 10 bases between them. The CDR3 nucleotides are TGTGCCAGCAGCAAACAGAACCCCTACGAGCAGTACGTC. Amino acid sequence: CASSKQNPYEQYV.

This clone was picked up one time. This chain links TRBV6-6 with TRBJ1-1, with 8 bases fitting TRBD1. Trimming took 7 bases from V and 4 from J; bases not matched to a gene: 8. The CDR3 spans 14 residues. Germline CDR1 is MNHNY and CDR2 is SVGAGI (reference sequence). CDR3 protein: CASTQRGTGTEAFF. The CDR3 region has the DNA TGTGCCAGCACCCAAAGGGGGACAGGCACTGAAGCTTTCTTT.

The J gene is TRBJ2-4, the V gene TRBV18, with 12 bases identical to TRBD1. The CDR3 length is 19 residues. Per germline, CDR1 KGHSH and CDR2 LQKENI. V was clipped by 1 base and J by 0 bases; unmatched bases: 7. DNA of the CDR3: TGTGCCAGCTCACCACGGTGGGACAGGGGGCCGGTAGCCAAAAACATTCAGTACTTC. Its translation is CASSPRWDRGPVAKNIQYF.

CDR3 DNA sequence: TGTGCCAGCAGCGCGGGCCAGGGGGACCAAGAGACCCAGTACTTC. This codes for CASSAGQGDQETQYF. The chain links TRBV11-1 to TRBJ2-5; 7 positions match TRBD1. Trimming at V came to 5 bases and at J to 0 bases, leaving 6 bases not matched to a gene. The CDR3 runs to 15 residues. CDR1 and CDR2 (germline): SGHAT, FQDESV (reference sequence). Full variable domain (outside the CDR3, taken from reference TRBV11-1 and TRBJ2-5): EAEVAQSPRYKITEKSQAVAFWCDPISGHATLYWYRQILGQGPELLVQFQDESVVDDSQLPKDRFSAERLKGVDSTLKIQPAELGDSAMYLCASSAGQGDQETQYFGPGTRLLVL.

The chain combines TRBV27 with TRBJ2-3, with 8 bases aligning to TRBD1. CDR3 length: 14 residues. V dropped 8 bases and J dropped 4; count of bases not matched to a gene: 8. CDR1 is MNHEY and CDR2 is SMNVEV in the germline V gene (reference sequence). The CDR3 nucleotides are TGTGCCAGCGGGAGGACAGGGAGGCCAGATACGCAGTATTTT. Protein sequence: CASGRTGRPDTQYF.

The chain carries TRBV6-1 and TRBJ1-1, with a tentative D call TRBD1 (5 bases). The CDR3 spans 14 residues. Trimming shortened V by 8 bases and J by 3 bases, and 16 bases separated the two germline ends. The germline V gene has CDR1 MNHNS and CDR2 SASEGT. CDR3 nucleotides: TGTGCCAGCGAACTAAGGCTAGGGGACACTGAAGCTTTCTTT. Its protein is CASELRLGDTEAFF.